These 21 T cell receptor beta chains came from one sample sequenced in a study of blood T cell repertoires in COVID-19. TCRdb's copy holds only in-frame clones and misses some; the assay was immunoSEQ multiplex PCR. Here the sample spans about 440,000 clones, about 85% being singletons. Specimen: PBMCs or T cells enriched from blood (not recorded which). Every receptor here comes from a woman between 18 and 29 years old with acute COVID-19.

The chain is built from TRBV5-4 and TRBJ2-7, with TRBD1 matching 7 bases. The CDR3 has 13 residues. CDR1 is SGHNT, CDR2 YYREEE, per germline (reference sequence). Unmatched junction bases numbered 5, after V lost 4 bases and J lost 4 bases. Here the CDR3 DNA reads TGTGCCAGCAGCCGGGACAGTTATTACGAGCAGTACTTC. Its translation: CASSRDSYYEQYF.

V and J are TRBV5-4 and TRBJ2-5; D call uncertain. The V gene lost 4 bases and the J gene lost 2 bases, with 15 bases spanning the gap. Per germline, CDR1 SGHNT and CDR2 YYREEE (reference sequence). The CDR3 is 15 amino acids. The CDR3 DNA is TGTGCCAGCAGCGGCACAGTTCGAGCTCAAGAGACCCAGTACTTC. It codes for CASSGTVRAQETQYF.

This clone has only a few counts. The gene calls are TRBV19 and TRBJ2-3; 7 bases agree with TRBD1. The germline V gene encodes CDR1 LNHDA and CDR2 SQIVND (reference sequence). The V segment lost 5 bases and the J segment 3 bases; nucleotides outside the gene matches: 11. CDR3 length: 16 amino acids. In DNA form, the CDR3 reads TGTGCCAGTAGTCCCCAGACAGGGCTCTTGACAGATACGCAGTATTTT. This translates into CASSPQTGLLTDTQYF. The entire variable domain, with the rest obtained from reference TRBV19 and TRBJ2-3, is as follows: DGGITQSPKYLFRKEGQNVTLSCEQNLNHDAMYWYRQDPGQGLRLIYYSQIVNDFQKGDIAEGYSVSREKKESFPLTVTSAQKNPTAFYLCASSPQTGLLTDTQYFGPGTRLTVL.

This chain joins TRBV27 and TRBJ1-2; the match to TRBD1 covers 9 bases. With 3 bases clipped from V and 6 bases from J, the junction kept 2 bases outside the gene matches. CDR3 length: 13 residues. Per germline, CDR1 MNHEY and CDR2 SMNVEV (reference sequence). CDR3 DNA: TGTGCCAGCAGTTTTAGGGACAGGGATGGCTACACCTTC. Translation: CASSFRDRDGYTF.

The CDR3 coding sequence is TGTGCCAGCAGTCGAGAGACAGGGGGCGGAACAGATACGCAGTATTTT. Translating it yields CASSRETGGGTDTQYF. This rearrangement joins TRBV7-2 to TRBJ2-3; 10 bases are shared with TRBD1. The V gene end was trimmed by 6 bases and the J gene end by 3 bases; junction bases not matched to a gene: 9. The CDR3 is 16 amino acids. CDR1 SGHTA and CDR2 FQGNSA come from the germline V gene.

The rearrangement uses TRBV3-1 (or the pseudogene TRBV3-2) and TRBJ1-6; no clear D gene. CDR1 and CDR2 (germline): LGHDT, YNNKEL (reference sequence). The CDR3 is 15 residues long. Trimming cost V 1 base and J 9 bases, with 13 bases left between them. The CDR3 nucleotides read TGTGCCAGCAGCCAAGCTGAGGGTATATTTTCACCCCTCCACTTT. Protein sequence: CASSQAEGIFSPLHF.

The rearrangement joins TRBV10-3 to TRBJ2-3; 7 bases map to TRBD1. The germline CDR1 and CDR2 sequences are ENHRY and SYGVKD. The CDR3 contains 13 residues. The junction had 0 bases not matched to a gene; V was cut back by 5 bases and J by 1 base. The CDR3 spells CAISRGRTDTQYF. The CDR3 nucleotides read TGTGCCATCAGTAGGGGGCGCACAGATACGCAGTATTTT.

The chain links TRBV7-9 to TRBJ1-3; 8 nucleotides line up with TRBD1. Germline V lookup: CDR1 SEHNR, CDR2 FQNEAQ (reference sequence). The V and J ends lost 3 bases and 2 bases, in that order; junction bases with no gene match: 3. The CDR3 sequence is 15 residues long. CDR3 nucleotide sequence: TGTGCCAGCAGCTTTTCGGACAGGGCTGGAAACACCATATATTTT. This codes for CASSFSDRAGNTIYF. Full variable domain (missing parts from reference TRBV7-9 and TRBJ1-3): DTGVSQNPRHKITKRGQNVTFRCDPISEHNRLYWYRQTLGQGPEFLTYFQNEAQLEKSRLLSDRFSAERPKGSFSTLEIQRTEQGDSAMYLCASSFSDRAGNTIYFGEGSWLTVV.

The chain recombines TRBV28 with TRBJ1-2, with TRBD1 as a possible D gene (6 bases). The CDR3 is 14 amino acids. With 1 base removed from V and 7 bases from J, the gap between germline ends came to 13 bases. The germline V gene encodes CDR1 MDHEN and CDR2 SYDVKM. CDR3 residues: CASSLSASRGGYTF. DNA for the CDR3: TGTGCCAGCAGTTTATCGGCCTCCAGGGGTGGCTACACCTTC.

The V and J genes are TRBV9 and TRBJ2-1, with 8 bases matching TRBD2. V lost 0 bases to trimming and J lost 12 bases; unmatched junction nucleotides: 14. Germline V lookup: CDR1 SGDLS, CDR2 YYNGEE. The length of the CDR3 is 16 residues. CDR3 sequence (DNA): TGTGCCAGCAGCGTAGGGGCTGGACGAGCGGGAGTGTGGCAGTTCTTC. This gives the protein CASSVGAGRAGVWQFF. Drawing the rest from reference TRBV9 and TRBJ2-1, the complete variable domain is DSGVTQTPKHLITATGQRVTLRCSPRSGDLSVYWYQQSLDQGLQFLIQYYNGEERAKGNILERFSAQQFPDLHSELNLSSLELGDSALYFCASSVGAGRAGVWQFFGPGTRLTVL.

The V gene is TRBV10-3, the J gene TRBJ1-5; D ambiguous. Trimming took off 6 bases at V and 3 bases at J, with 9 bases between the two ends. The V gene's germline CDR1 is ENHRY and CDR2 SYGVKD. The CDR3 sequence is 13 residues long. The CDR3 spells CAISRDSNQPQHF. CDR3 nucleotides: TGTGCCATCAGCCGCGATTCCAATCAGCCCCAGCATTTT.

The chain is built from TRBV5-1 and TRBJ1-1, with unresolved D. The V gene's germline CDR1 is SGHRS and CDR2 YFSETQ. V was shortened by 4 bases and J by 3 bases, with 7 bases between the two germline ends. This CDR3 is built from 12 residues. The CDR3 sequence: CASSEGDTEAFF. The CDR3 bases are TGCGCCAGCAGCGAAGGAGACACTGAAGCTTTCTTT.

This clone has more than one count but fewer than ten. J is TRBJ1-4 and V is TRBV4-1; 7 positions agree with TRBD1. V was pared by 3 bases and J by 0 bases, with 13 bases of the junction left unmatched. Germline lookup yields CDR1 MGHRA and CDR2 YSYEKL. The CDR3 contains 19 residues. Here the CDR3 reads CASSHPRGITITTNEKLFF. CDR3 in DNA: TGCGCCAGCAGCCACCCCAGGGGGATCACCATAACAACTAATGAAAAACTGTTTTTT.

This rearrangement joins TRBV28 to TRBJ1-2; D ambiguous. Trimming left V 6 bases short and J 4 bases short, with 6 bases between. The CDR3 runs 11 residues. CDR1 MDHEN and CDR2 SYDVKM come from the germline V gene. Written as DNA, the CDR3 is TGTGCCAGCAGCGAGATCTATGGCTACACCTTC. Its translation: CASSEIYGYTF.

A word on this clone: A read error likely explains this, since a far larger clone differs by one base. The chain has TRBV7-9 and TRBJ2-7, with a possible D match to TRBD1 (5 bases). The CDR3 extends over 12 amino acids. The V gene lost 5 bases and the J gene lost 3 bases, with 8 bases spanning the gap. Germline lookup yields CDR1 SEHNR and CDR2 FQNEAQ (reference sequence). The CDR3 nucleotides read TGTGCCAGCAGCCAAGACAGCTACGAGCAGTACTTC. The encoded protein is CASSQDSYEQYF. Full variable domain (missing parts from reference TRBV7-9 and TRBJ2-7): DTGVSQNPRHKITKRGQNVTFRCDPISEHNRLYWYRQTLGQGPEFLTYFQNEAQLEKSRLLSDRFSAERPKGSFSTLEIQRTEQGDSAMYLCASSQDSYEQYFGPGTRLTVT.

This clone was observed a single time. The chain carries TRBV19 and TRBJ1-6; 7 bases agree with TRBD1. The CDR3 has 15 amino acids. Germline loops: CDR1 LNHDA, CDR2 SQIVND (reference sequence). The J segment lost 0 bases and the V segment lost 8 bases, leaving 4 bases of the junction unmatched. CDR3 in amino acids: CASQRDSSYNSPLHF. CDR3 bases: TGTGCCAGTCAACGGGACAGCTCCTATAATTCACCCCTCCACTTT.

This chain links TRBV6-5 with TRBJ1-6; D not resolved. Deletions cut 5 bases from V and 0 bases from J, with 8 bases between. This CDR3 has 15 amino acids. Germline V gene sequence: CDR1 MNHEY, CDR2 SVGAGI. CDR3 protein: CASSRVSSYNSPLHF. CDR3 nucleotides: TGTGCCAGCAGTCGCGTTAGCTCCTATAATTCACCCCTCCACTTT.

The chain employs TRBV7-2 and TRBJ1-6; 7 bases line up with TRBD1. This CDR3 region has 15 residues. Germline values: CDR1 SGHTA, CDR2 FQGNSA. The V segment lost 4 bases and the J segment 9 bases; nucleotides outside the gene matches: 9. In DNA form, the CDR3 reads TGTGCCAGCAGCTCCGACAGGGCTCCTTTTTCACCCCTCCACTTT. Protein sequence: CASSSDRAPFSPLHF.

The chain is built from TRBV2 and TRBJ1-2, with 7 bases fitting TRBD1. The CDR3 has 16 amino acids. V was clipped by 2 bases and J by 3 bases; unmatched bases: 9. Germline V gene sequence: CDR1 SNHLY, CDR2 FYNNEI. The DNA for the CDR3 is TGTGCCAGCAGTGAATCAGGGGACAGTCTTCACTATGGCTACACCTTC. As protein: CASSESGDSLHYGYTF.

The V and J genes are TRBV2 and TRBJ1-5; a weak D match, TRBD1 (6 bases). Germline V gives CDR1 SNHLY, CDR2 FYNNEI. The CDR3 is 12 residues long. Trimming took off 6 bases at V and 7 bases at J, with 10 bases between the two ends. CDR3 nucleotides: TGTGCCAGCAGGGGGGACAACCAGCCCCAGCATTTT. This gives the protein CASRGDNQPQHF.

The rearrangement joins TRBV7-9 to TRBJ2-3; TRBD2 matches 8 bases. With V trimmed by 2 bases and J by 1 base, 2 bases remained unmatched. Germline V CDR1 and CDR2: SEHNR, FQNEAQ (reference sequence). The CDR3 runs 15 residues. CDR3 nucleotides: TGTGCCAGCAGCTTACCAGCGGGAGGCACAGATACGCAGTATTTT. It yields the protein CASSLPAGGTDTQYF.